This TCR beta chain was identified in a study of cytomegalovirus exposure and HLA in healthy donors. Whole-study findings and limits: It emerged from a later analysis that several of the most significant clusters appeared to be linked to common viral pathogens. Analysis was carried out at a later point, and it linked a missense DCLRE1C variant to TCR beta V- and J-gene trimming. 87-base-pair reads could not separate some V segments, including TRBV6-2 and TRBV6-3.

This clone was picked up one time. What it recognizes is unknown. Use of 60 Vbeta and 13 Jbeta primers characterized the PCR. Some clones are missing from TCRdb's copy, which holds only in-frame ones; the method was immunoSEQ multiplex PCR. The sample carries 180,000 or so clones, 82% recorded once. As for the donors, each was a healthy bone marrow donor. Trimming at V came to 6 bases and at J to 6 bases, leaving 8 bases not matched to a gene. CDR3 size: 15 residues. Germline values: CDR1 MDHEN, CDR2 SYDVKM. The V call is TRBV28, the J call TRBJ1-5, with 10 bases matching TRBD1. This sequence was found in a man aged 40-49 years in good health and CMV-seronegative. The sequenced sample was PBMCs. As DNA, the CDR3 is TGTGCCAGCAGCCGAGACAGGACAGGGGGTCAGCCCCAGCATTTT. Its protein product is CASSRDRTGGQPQHF.